Here is one TCR beta chain with its context. The germline CDR1 and CDR2 sequences are LNHDA and SQIVND (reference sequence). CDR3 size: 15 residues. V dropped 3 bases and J dropped 6; count of bases not matched to a gene: 6. This table comes from immunoSEQ multiplex PCR, and its TCRdb copy is limited to in-frame clones, with some not included. The sample contains about 100,000 clones, about 90% of which appear only once. The data stem from a study of blood T cell repertoires in COVID-19. Study context: Collection of acute and convalescent COVID-19 samples took place in the United States, Italy and Spain. PBMCs, B-cell-depleted T cells, or T cells were the source of the cDNA or gDNA that made up the material.

Sample: peripheral blood. The receptor comes from a middle-aged man with acute or convalescent COVID-19. This chain joins TRBV19 and TRBJ1-4, with 8 bases lining up with TRBD1. The CDR3 loop is CASSIIGTGHEKLFF. CDR3 bases: TGTGCCAGTAGTATCATCGGGACAGGTCATGAAAAACTGTTTTTT. The variable domain in full, with the rest retrieved from reference TRBV19 and TRBJ1-4, is DGGITQSPKYLFRKEGQNVTLSCEQNLNHDAMYWYRQDPGQGLRLIYYSQIVNDFQKGDIAEGYSVSREKKESFPLTVTSAQKNPTAFYLCASSIIGTGHEKLFFGSGTQLSVL.